This T cell receptor beta chain was recorded in a study of blood T cell repertoires in COVID-19. Whole-study context: Samples taken during acute and convalescent COVID-19 were collected in the United States, Italy and Spain. PBMCs, B-cell-depleted T cells, or T cells provided the cDNA or gDNA that made up the material.

The length of the CDR3 is 14 residues. J was trimmed by 3 bases and V by 5 bases; bases with no gene match: 6. The germline V gene encodes CDR1 SGHVS and CDR2 FQNEAQ. Authors' data handling: By means of reference gene primer amplification, nucleated cell counts were estimated. Here immunoSEQ multiplex PCR was the method, and the copy in TCRdb shows in-frame clones only, minus some. From that table come the V and J calls and clone size; the DNA was used to work out D and trimming. The data hold around 250,000 clones, with more than 75% observed a single time. The TCR sequence derives from a woman aged 70-85 years with active or convalescent COVID-19. The rearrangement uses TRBV7-8 and TRBJ1-2; 7 bases align to TRBD1. Sequencing was carried out using peripheral blood. This CDR3 reads CASSRYRGDYGYTF. The CDR3, as DNA: TGTGCCAGCAGCCGGTACAGGGGAGACTATGGCTACACCTTC.